The next 15 T cell receptor beta chains were all read from a single sample in a study of graft-versus-host responses after intestinal transplantation (dated by TCRdb to about 2021). The library was built by means of the immunoSEQ multiplex PCR assay. TCRdb mirrors the immuneACCESS table, restricted to in-frame sequences. Some clones are absent from its copies; in checked studies, under half trace to an unresolved V gene, and the reason for the others is unknown. This sample gives 35,000 to 55,000 clones in total; 85% to 95% of them show up just once. Less than 6% of the sample goes to the ten largest clones. The sequenced sample was PBMCs, obtained more than 750 days after a first intestinal transplant, on the day of a second. The receptors here all came from a human patient who received an intestinal transplant, so some T cells may come from the graft donor.

This rearrangement joins TRBV4-2 to TRBJ2-4; TRBD2 is a possible D gene (5 bases). Trimming removed 1 base from V and 2 bases from J, with 18 bases in between. Germline V gives CDR1 LGHNA, CDR2 YNFKEQ. The CDR3 runs to 18 residues. The CDR3 DNA is TGTGCCAGCAGCCAAGCTCTGACTGGGAGTTCGACCAAAAACATTCAGTACTTC. Protein product: CASSQALTGSSTKNIQYF.

The V gene is TRBV29-1, the J gene TRBJ2-7, with D possibly TRBD2 on 5 matching bases. Germline V gene sequence: CDR1 SQVTM, CDR2 ANQGSEA. The CDR3 is made up of 11 amino acids. In nucleotides, the CDR3 is TGCAGTGGAACTAGCTCCTACGAGCAGTACTTC. Its protein is CSGTSSYEQYF.

The rearrangement uses TRBV19 and TRBJ2-6, with 7 bases matching TRBD1. The CDR3 is 14 amino acids. The germline V gene encodes CDR1 LNHDA and CDR2 SQIVND (reference sequence). V lost 6 bases and J lost 1; bases outside the gene matches: 0. For the CDR3, the DNA is TGTGCCAGTAGGACAGGGTCTGGGGCCAACGTCCTGACTTTC. Its translation: CASRTGSGANVLTF.

The sample holds one count of this clone. The chain combines TRBV27 with TRBJ1-5; D may be TRBD1 (5 bases). Germline CDR1 is MNHEY and CDR2 is SMNVEV (reference sequence). This CDR3 region has 18 residues. The ends were cut back, 3 bases at V and 3 bases at J, with 21 bases in the middle. The CDR3: CASSFHPNRHYPNQPQHF. DNA for the CDR3: TGTGCCAGCAGTTTCCACCCAAACAGGCATTATCCCAATCAGCCCCAGCATTTT.

The chain recombines TRBV27 with TRBJ1-5; D gene unclear. Germline CDR1 is MNHEY and CDR2 is SMNVEV (reference sequence). V was shortened by 0 bases and J by 6 bases, with 6 bases between the two germline ends. The CDR3 runs to 13 residues. The CDR3: CASSLSQLQPQHF. In DNA form, the CDR3 reads TGTGCCAGCAGTTTATCGCAGCTTCAGCCCCAGCATTTT.

This clone came up once. The chain links TRBV7-9 to TRBJ2-7; 12 positions agree with TRBD2. V shed 8 bases, J shed 3 bases, and the junction held 5 bases outside the gene matches. Germline CDR1 SEHNR, CDR2 FQNEAQ (reference sequence). CDR3 size: 14 residues. The CDR3 DNA is TGTGCCAGCCAACTAGCGGGAGGTTACTACGAGCAGTACTTC. This gives the protein CASQLAGGYYEQYF.

The chain has TRBV5-1 and TRBJ2-6; D possibly uses TRBD1 or TRBD2 (5 bases each). The CDR3 is made up of 16 amino acids. V lost 0 bases to trimming and J lost 4 bases, with 11 bases between them. Germline V CDR1 and CDR2: SGHRS, YFSETQ. The CDR3: CASSLVAGTGANVLTF. The CDR3 DNA reads as TGCGCCAGCAGCTTGGTAGCCGGGACGGGGGCCAACGTCCTGACTTTC.

This clone was seen a single time. This sequence joins TRBV9 and TRBJ2-7, with 8 positions matching TRBD2. Germline trimming cut 1 base from V and 3 bases from J; bases unmatched to any gene: 6. The CDR3 covers 15 residues. Germline V gene lookup returns CDR1 SGDLS and CDR2 YYNGEE. This CDR3 reads CASSVTGTSHYEQYF. The CDR3 coding sequence is TGTGCCAGCAGCGTAACCGGGACTAGTCACTACGAGCAGTACTTC.

This clone was detected only once. This chain links TRBV10-1 with TRBJ2-2; 14 bases line up with TRBD2. Looked up from germline, CDR1 is WNHNN and CDR2 is SYGVQD (reference sequence). Trimming removed 7 bases from V and 7 bases from J; junction bases left unmatched: 8. The CDR3 loop spans 16 amino acids. The CDR3 coding sequence is TGCGCCAGCAATCCGGGACTAGCGGGAGAGGACGGGGAGCTGTTTTTT. Its protein product is CASNPGLAGEDGELFF.

The CDR3 nucleotides read TGTGCCAGCAGCTCGGGACAGAGACTTTACAATGAGCAGTTCTTC. It encodes CASSSGQRLYNEQFF. The chain links TRBV11-1 to TRBJ2-1; TRBD1 matches at 7 bases. V was clipped by 4 bases and J by 4 bases; unmatched bases: 7. The CDR3 is made up of 15 amino acids. The germline CDR1 and CDR2 sequences are SGHAT and FQDESV (reference sequence).

The chain carries TRBV27 and TRBJ2-1; D is unresolved. Trimming took 3 bases from V and 3 from J, leaving 9 bases between them. Germline V gene lookup returns CDR1 MNHEY and CDR2 SMNVEV (reference sequence). The CDR3 has 14 amino acids. The CDR3 DNA follows: TGTGCCAGCAGTTTTAAGGCTCTCTACAATGAGCAGTTCTTC. Residues: CASSFKALYNEQFF.

The chain uses TRBV11-2 and TRBJ1-2, with a weak D call TRBD1 (5 bases). The V gene's germline CDR1 is SGHAT and CDR2 FQNNGV. V shed 3 bases and J shed 4 bases, with 9 bases lying between them. The CDR3 has 13 residues. For the CDR3, the DNA is TGTGCCAGCAGCTTTGAGGGGCGCTATGGCTACACCTTC. It translates to CASSFEGRYGYTF.

The gene calls are TRBV27 and TRBJ2-7, with 8 bases that match TRBD1. The V gene's germline CDR1 is MNHEY and CDR2 SMNVEV (reference sequence). V lost 3 bases and J lost 5; bases outside the gene matches: 15. The CDR3 totals 17 residues. CDR3 loop: CASSLAFTGTGGNEQYF. In DNA, the CDR3 is TGTGCCAGCAGTTTGGCTTTTACCGGGACAGGAGGCAACGAGCAGTACTTC.

The chain joins TRBV10-3 to TRBJ2-5; D may correspond to TRBD1 or TRBD2 (7 bases each). Gene TRBJ2-7 matches the end of the DNA better, so the J call may be wrong. The CDR3 length is 14 residues. From germline, CDR1 is ENHRY and CDR2 SYGVKD. CDR3 DNA sequence: TGTGCCAGACAGGGACTACCAACGACCTACGAGCAGTACTTC. This gives the protein CARQGLPTTYEQYF.

The CDR3 is CASSGLHNEQFF. For the CDR3, the DNA is TGTGCCAGCTCAGGACTTCACAATGAGCAGTTCTTC. V and J are TRBV18 and TRBJ2-1; a weak D match, TRBD2 (5 bases). Germline loops: CDR1 KGHSH, CDR2 LQKENI. Trimming left V 5 bases short and J 5 bases short, with 7 bases between. CDR3 length: 12 amino acids.